Following are 11 T cell receptor beta chains from one sample sequenced in a study of control samples from healthy donors and cancer patients. Using immunoSEQ multiplex PCR, the repertoire was profiled, and TCRdb retains in-frame clones only, with some absent. The sample contains roughly 120,000 clones, more than 70% of which appear only once. The sequencing input was blood. These receptors were obtained from a man aged 40-55 years in good health.

V and J are TRBV19 and TRBJ1-6, with D tentatively TRBD1 (5 bases). The length of the CDR3 is 14 residues. Germline V gene lookup returns CDR1 LNHDA and CDR2 SQIVND (reference sequence). The V end lost 2 bases, the J end lost 8 bases, and 10 bases lay between the germline ends. The CDR3 nucleotides are TGTGCCAGTAGTATAATCGGGGGGGATTCACCCCTCCACTTT. It translates to CASSIIGGDSPLHF.

This rearrangement joins TRBV7-3 to TRBJ2-6; D remains ambiguous. The CDR3 is 14 residues long. The germline gives CDR1 SGHTA, CDR2 FQGTGA. Deletions cut 4 bases from V and 2 bases from J, with 6 bases between. DNA of the CDR3: TGTGCCAGCAGCTCGAACCCTGGGGCCAACGTCCTGACTTTC. Translated: CASSSNPGANVLTF.

This clone was seen only once. The chain uses TRBV20-1 and TRBJ1-2; TRBD1 agrees at 9 bases. After removal of 5 bases from V and 8 bases from J, the junction contained 3 bases not matched to a gene. This CDR3 region has 11 residues. Germline loops: CDR1 DFQATT, CDR2 SNEGSKA (reference sequence). The CDR3 is CSARQGGGYTF. The DNA of the CDR3 is TGCAGTGCTCGACAGGGGGGAGGCTACACCTTC.

This chain links TRBV18 with TRBJ2-1; TRBD1 is a possible D gene (6 bases). Looked up from germline, CDR1 is KGHSH and CDR2 is LQKENI. This CDR3 region has 16 residues. Between the trimmed V and J ends, which lost 4 bases and 2 bases, there was a span of 15 bases. The CDR3 DNA is TGTGCCAGCTCACAAGCCCACACAGGGACCTACAATGAGCAGTTCTTC. Protein: CASSQAHTGTYNEQFF.

The chain is built from TRBV4-2 and TRBJ1-2; D gene uncertain. V was pared by 1 base and J by 8 bases, with 14 bases between. CDR3 size: 14 residues. CDR1 and CDR2 from the germline V gene are LGHNA and YNFKEQ. In DNA, the CDR3 is TGTGCCAGCAGCCAAGTGCTTGCTGGTGACGGCTACACCTTC. Translation gives CASSQVLAGDGYTF.

The chain uses TRBV5-1 and TRBJ1-3; D uncertain. V lost 0 bases to trimming and J lost 0 bases, with 10 bases between them. CDR1 SGHRS and CDR2 YFSETQ come from the germline V gene. CDR3 length equals 16 residues. The CDR3 DNA reads TGCGCCAGCAGCTTGGGCCAGGATGTCTCTGGAAACACCATATATTTT. It is translated as CASSLGQDVSGNTIYF.

The chain has TRBV24-1 and TRBJ2-2, with 8 bases identical to TRBD1. V lost 4 bases to trimming and J lost 3 bases; unmatched junction nucleotides: 9. The germline V gene has CDR1 KGHDR and CDR2 SFDVKD. This CDR3 is built from 17 residues. Written as DNA, the CDR3 is TGTGCCACCAGTGAGACGGGACAGGATCGTGACACCGGGGAGCTGTTTTTT. Amino acid sequence: CATSETGQDRDTGELFF.

J is TRBJ1-5 and V is TRBV30, with D tentatively TRBD1 (6 bases). There are 14 residues in the CDR3. Trimming pared 1 base from V and 4 bases from J, leaving 11 bases between. Per germline, CDR1 GTSNPN and CDR2 SVGIG (reference sequence). The CDR3 nucleotides are TGTGCCTGGAGTGGGACAGCCAAAAATCAGCCCCAGCATTTT. It translates to CAWSGTAKNQPQHF.

The chain employs TRBV24-1 and TRBJ2-5; 7 bases map to TRBD2. Per the germline V gene, CDR1 is KGHDR and CDR2 is SFDVKD. Unmatched junction bases numbered 5, after V lost 5 bases and J lost 3 bases. The CDR3 extends over 14 amino acids. CDR3 residues: CATSALGGEETQYF. The CDR3 nucleotides are TGTGCCACCAGTGCTCTGGGGGGGGAAGAGACCCAGTACTTC.

This clone is a singleton in its sample. The chain couples TRBV6-1 to TRBJ2-2; 8 nucleotides match TRBD2. The CDR3 is made up of 18 amino acids. Germline values: CDR1 MNHNS, CDR2 SASEGT. V shed 2 bases, J shed 1 base, and the junction held 9 bases outside the gene matches. CDR3: CASSERPAGAQNTGELFF. CDR3 nucleotide sequence: TGTGCCAGCAGTGAAAGGCCAGCGGGGGCCCAGAACACCGGGGAGCTGTTTTTT.

V is TRBV6-5 and J is TRBJ1-1; D possibly corresponds to TRBD1 (5 bases). CDR1 is MNHEY and CDR2 is SVGAGI in the germline V gene. The CDR3 runs to 14 residues. V was trimmed by 7 bases and J by 4 bases, leaving 16 bases between them. CDR3 nucleotides: TGTGCCAGCATAACAGGTCCTGTAGGCACTGAAGCTTTCTTT. It codes for CASITGPVGTEAFF.